The entry below describes one TCR beta chain. The antigen remains undetermined. This entry is derived from a study of cytomegalovirus exposure and HLA in healthy donors. On the study more broadly: A subsequent analysis reported that the approximately 120 validation repertoires were produced on the same platform that had also been used for the roughly 670 first-cohort repertoires. Study-wide results and limits: Cytomegalovirus association was listed for about 160 TCR beta chains.

TCRdb keeps only in-frame clones here, not all; method: immunoSEQ multiplex PCR. The table lists under 200,000 clones, around nine tenths of them singletons. This CDR3 region has 17 residues. Per the germline V gene, CDR1 is SGHNT and CDR2 is YYREEE (reference sequence). V lost 4 bases and J lost 0; bases outside the gene matches: 10. This chain joins TRBV5-4 and TRBJ1-3, with TRBD1 matching over 7 bases. The sequencing input was PBMCs. This sequence originates from a woman under 30 in good health and CMV-seronegative. The CDR3 loop is CASSPGRDSRSGNTIYF. DNA for the CDR3: TGTGCCAGCAGCCCAGGCCGGGACAGTCGCTCTGGAAACACCATATATTTT. Drawing the rest from reference TRBV5-4 and TRBJ1-3, the complete variable domain is ETGVTQSPTHLIKTRGQQVTLRCSSQSGHNTVSWYQQALGQGPQFIFQYYREEENGRGNFPPRFSGLQFPNYSSELNVNALELDDSALYLCASSPGRDSRSGNTIYFGEGSWLTVV.